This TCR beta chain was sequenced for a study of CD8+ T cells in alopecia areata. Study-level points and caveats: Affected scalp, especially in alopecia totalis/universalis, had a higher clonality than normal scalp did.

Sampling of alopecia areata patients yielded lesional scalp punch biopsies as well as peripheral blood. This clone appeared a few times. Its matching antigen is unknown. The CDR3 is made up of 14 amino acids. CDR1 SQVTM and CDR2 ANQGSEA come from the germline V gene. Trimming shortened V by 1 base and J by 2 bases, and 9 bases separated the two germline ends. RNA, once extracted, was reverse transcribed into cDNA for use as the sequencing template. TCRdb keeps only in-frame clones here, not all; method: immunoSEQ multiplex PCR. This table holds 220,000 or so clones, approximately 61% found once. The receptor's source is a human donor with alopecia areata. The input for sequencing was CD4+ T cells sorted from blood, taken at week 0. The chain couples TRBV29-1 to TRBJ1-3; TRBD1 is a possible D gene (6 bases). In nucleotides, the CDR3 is TGCAGCGTTGAAGCAGGGGTTGCTGGAAACACCATATATTTT. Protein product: CSVEAGVAGNTIYF.